This T cell receptor beta chain was recovered during a study of blood T cell repertoires in COVID-19. Measured with immunoSEQ multiplex PCR; TCRdb has only the in-frame clones, and not every one. The data hold fewer than 150,000 clones, with roughly three quarters observed a single time. Trimming removed 2 bases from V and 3 bases from J, with 8 bases in between. CDR3 length: 14 residues. Germline V gives CDR1 MDHEN, CDR2 SYDVKM. The source is an elderly man with acute or convalescent COVID-19. Sequences were obtained from peripheral blood. The V call is TRBV28, the J call TRBJ1-5; D might be TRBD1 (6 bases). In DNA form, the CDR3 reads TGTGCCAGCAGTTTAACAGGGAACAATCAGCCCCAGCATTTT. As protein: CASSLTGNNQPQHF.